This T cell receptor (beta chain) was documented in a study of T cell changes during pregnancy in multiple sclerosis. The table came from immunoSEQ multiplex PCR; TCRdb's copy has only in-frame clones and leaves some out. This sample has fewer than 70,000 clones, with roughly 93% found just once. CDR1 LGHNA and CDR2 YSLEER come from the germline V gene. The CDR3 length is 14 residues. V was clipped by 3 bases and J by 1 base, with 9 bases between them. The specimen was peripheral blood, collected in the third trimester of pregnancy. The TCR sequence derives from a female donor with multiple sclerosis, enrolled in a pregnancy study. The rearrangement uses TRBV4-3 and TRBJ1-1, with D possibly TRBD1 on 6 matching bases. The CDR3 spells CASSHLQGNTEAFF. The CDR3 bases are TGCGCCAGCAGCCATCTACAGGGGAACACTGAAGCTTTCTTT.